This TCR beta chain is from a study of response to subunit inactivated influenza vaccine. TCRdb reanalysed the RT-PCR reads using MiXCR and keeps one entry per CDR3 protein. The profile shows around 540,000 distinct CDR3 sequences, about 11% of them singletons. General observations from the study: After each seasonal influenza vaccination, few new T cells are recruited, the authors suggested.

This clonotype has ten or more counts. Its antigen remains unknown. Trimming took 4 bases from V and 5 from J, leaving 9 bases between them. The CDR3 spans 14 residues. V usage is TRBV12-3 or TRBV12-4 and J usage is TRBJ1-6; tentative D call: TRBD1 (5 bases). This clonotype originated in a man in his forties or fifties who received an inactivated influenza vaccine. This specimen was PBMCs from blood, taken on the day of vaccination. The CDR3 nucleotides read TGTGCCAGCAGTTCGGGACTGGATAATTCACCCCTCCACTTT. This gives the protein CASSSGLDNSPLHF.